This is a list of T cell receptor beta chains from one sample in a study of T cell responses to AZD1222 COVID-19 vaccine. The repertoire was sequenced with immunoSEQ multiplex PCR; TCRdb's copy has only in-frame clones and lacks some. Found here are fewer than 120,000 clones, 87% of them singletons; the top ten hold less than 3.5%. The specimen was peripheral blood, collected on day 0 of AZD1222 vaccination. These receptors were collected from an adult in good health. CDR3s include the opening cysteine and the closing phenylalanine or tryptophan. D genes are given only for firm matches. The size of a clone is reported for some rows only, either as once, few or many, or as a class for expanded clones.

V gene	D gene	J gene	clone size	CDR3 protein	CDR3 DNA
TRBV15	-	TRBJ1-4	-	CATSRDRGREKLFF	TGTGCCACCAGCAGAGATAGGGGACGTGAAAAACTGTTTTTT
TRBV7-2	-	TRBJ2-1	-	CASSILQQGFGQFF	TGTGCCAGCAGCATATTACAACAGGGCTTTGGGCAGTTCTTC
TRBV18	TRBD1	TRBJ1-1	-	CASSPTGTVNTEAFF	TGTGCCAGCTCACCAACTGGGACAGTGAACACTGAAGCTTTCTTT
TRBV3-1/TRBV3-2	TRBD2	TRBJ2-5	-	CASSQDTLAGRQETQYF	TGTGCCAGCAGCCAAGATACCCTAGCGGGGCGTCAGGAGACCCAGTACTTC
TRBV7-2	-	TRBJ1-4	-	CASSLGGGGEKLFF	TGTGCCAGCAGCTTAGGTGGAGGGGGTGAAAAACTGTTTTTT
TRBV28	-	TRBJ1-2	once	CASSPRTVSNYGYTF	TGTGCCAGCAGTCCACGGACAGTTTCTAACTATGGCTACACCTTC
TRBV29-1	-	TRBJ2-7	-	CSVEGPAGGGSYEQYF	TGCAGCGTTGAAGGGCCGGCAGGGGGAGGGTCCTACGAGCAGTACTTC
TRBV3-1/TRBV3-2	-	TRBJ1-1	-	CASSRGRGIFF	TGTGCCAGCAGCCGGGGCCGAGGGATTTTCTTT
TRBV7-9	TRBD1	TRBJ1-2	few	CASSRDRGGYTF	TGTGCCAGCAGCCGAGACAGGGGTGGCTACACCTTC
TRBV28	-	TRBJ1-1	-	CASTGNTEAFF	TGTGCCAGCACGGGCAACACTGAAGCTTTCTTT
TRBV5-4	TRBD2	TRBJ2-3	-	CAQTTSGVDTQYF	TGTGCGCAAACTACTAGCGGGGTAGATACGCAGTATTTT
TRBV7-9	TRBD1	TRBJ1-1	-	CASSLLQGAPTEAFF	TGTGCCAGCAGCTTACTACAGGGGGCGCCCACTGAAGCTTTCTTT
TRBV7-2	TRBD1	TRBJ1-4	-	CASSKNRGTNEKLFF	TGTGCCAGCAGCAAGAACAGGGGGACTAATGAAAAACTGTTTTTT
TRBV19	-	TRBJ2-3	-	CASSLLSSTDTQYF	TGTGCCAGTAGTCTCCTATCTAGCACAGATACGCAGTATTTT
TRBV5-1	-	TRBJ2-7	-	CASSPSTGAEQYF	TGCGCCAGCAGCCCCTCAACCGGGGCCGAGCAGTACTTC
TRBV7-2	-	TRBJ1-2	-	CASSLLRVNGGYTF	TGTGCCAGCAGCTTACTTCGGGTTAATGGTGGCTACACCTTC
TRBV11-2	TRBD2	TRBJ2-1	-	CASSLAGQEQFF	TGTGCCAGCAGCCTAGCGGGGCAAGAGCAGTTCTTC
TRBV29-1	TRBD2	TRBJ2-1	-	CSARRSGSSHNEQFF	TGCAGCGCCCGAAGAAGCGGGAGTAGCCACAATGAGCAGTTCTTC
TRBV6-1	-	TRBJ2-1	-	CASSDGWRARNEQFF	TGTGCCAGCAGTGATGGCTGGAGGGCCAGGAATGAGCAGTTCTTC
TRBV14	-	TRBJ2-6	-	CASSWRQTGANVLTF	TGTGCCAGCAGCTGGCGGCAGACTGGGGCCAACGTCCTGACTTTC
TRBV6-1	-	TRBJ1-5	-	CASSETGGDRPQHF	TGTGCCAGCAGTGAAACAGGAGGGGACCGGCCCCAGCATTTT
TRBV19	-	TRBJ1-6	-	CASSIAGAGMTLHF	TGTGCCAGTAGTATCGCAGGGGCGGGTATGACCCTCCACTTT
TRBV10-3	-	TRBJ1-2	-	CAISEDSHPLNTF	TGTGCCATCAGTGAGGACAGCCACCCCCTGAACACCTTC
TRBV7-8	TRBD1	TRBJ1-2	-	CASSPGTGGDYGYTF	TGTGCCAGCAGCCCGGGGACAGGGGGCGACTATGGCTACACCTTC
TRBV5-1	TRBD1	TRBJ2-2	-	CASNLRTGGSGELFF	TGCGCCAGCAACCTAAGGACAGGGGGCTCCGGGGAGCTGTTTTTT
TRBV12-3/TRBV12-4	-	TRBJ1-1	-	CASSSGEYTEAFF	TGTGCCAGCAGTTCTGGGGAATACACTGAAGCTTTCTTT
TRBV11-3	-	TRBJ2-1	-	CASSLEGIGEQFF	TGTGCCAGCAGCTTAGAAGGGATCGGTGAGCAGTTCTTC
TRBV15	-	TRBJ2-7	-	CATSRVLTAGPYEQYF	TGTGCCACCAGCAGAGTCCTGACAGCCGGCCCTTACGAGCAGTACTTC
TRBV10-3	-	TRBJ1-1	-	CAIRGGQDTEAFF	TGTGCCATCCGCGGGGGCCAGGACACTGAAGCTTTCTTT
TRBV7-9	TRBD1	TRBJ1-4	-	CASRGQGEEKLFF	TGTGCCAGCAGGGGACAGGGGGAGGAAAAACTGTTTTTT
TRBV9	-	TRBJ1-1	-	CASSPWVTNTEAFF	TGTGCCAGCAGCCCTTGGGTCACGAACACTGAAGCTTTCTTT
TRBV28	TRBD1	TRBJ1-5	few	CASSPTGEGQPQHF	TGTGCCAGCAGTCCGACAGGGGAGGGTCAGCCCCAGCATTTT
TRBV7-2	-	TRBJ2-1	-	CASSRPGSSYNEQFF	TGTGCCAGCAGCCGCCCGGGATCGTCCTACAATGAGCAGTTCTTC
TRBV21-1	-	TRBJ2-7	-	CASSTVRGEQYF	TGTGCCAGCAGCACTGTGAGGGGCGAGCAGTACTTC
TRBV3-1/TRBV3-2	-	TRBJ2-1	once	CASSQDSGAYNEQFF	TGTGCCAGCAGCCAAGATTCGGGTGCCTACAATGAGCAGTTCTTC
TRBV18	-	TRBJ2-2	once	CASSPPGTPNTGELFF	TGTGCCAGCTCACCACCGGGGACTCCGAACACCGGGGAGCTGTTTTTT
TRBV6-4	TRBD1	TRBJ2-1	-	CASSRQGDGEQFF	TGTGCCAGCAGTCGACAGGGGGACGGTGAGCAGTTCTTC
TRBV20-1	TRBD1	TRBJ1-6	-	CSASSGGVNSPLHF	TGCAGTGCTAGTTCAGGGGGCGTTAATTCACCCCTCCACTTT
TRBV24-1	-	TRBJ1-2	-	CATSDLARDYGYTF	TGTGCCACCAGTGATTTAGCGAGGGACTATGGCTACACCTTC
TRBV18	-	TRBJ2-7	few	CASSPDRYEQYF	TGTGCCAGCTCACCCGACCGCTACGAGCAGTACTTC
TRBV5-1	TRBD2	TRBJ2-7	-	CASKRGGGYEQYF	TGCGCCAGCAAGCGTGGCGGGGGCTACGAGCAGTACTTC
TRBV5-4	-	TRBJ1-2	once	CASSPPGLRNYGYTF	TGTGCCAGCAGCCCGCCGGGACTCAGAAACTATGGCTACACCTTC
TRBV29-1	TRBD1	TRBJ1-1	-	CSVEGIGQGVSEAFF	TGCAGCGTTGAGGGTATTGGACAGGGGGTATCTGAAGCTTTCTTT
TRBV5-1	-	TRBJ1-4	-	CASSLGGGSLNEKLFF	TGCGCCAGCAGCTTGGGGGGCGGGAGCCTTAATGAAAAACTGTTTTTT
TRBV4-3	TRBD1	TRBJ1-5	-	CASSQDSRTGNVQPQHF	TGCGCCAGCAGCCAAGACTCTAGGACAGGGAACGTTCAGCCCCAGCATTTT
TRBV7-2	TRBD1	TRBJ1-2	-	CASSLNWLARGHYGYTF	TGTGCCAGCAGCTTAAATTGGTTGGCCAGGGGGCATTATGGCTACACCTTC
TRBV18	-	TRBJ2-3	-	CASSPKGSGTQYF	TGTGCCAGCTCACCCAAGGGCTCAGGTACGCAGTATTTT
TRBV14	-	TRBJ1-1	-	CASSQGLGNTEAFF	TGTGCCAGCAGCCAAGGACTGGGGAACACTGAAGCTTTCTTT
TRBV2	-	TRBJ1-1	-	CASRDRGRGNTEAFF	TGTGCCAGCAGGGACCGGGGGAGGGGGAACACTGAAGCTTTCTTT
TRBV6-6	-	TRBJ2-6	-	CASSSGTGANVLTF	TGTGCCAGCAGCTCAGGGACTGGGGCCAACGTCCTGACTTTC
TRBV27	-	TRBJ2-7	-	CATRPGASRVYEQYF	TGTGCCACTAGACCAGGGGCAAGCAGGGTCTACGAGCAGTACTTC
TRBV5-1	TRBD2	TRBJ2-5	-	CASSLVVAGAETQYF	TGCGCCAGCAGCTTGGTGGTAGCGGGGGCAGAGACCCAGTACTTC
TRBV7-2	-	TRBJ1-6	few	CASSFFPGVYNSPLHF	TGTGCCAGCAGCTTTTTTCCCGGTGTATATAATTCACCCCTCCACTTT
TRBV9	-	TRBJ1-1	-	CASSGRVDMNTEAFF	TGTGCCAGCAGCGGTCGGGTTGATATGAACACTGAAGCTTTCTTT
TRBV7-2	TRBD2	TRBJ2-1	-	CASRVAGDSEQFF	TGTGCCAGCAGGGTAGCGGGGGATAGTGAGCAGTTCTTC
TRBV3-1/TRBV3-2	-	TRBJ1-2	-	CASSHDSGVGDTF	TGTGCCAGCAGCCACGACAGCGGAGTTGGCGACACCTTC
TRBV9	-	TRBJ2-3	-	CASSRLEDTQYF	TGTGCCAGCAGCCGATTAGAAGATACGCAGTATTTT
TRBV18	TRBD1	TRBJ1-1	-	CASSPRDSFQNTEAFF	TGTGCCAGCTCACCTAGGGACAGCTTTCAGAACACTGAAGCTTTCTTT
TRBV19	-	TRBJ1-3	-	CASTPPDKNTIYF	TGTGCCAGTACCCCGCCGGACAAAAACACCATATATTTT